Each of the 32 T cell receptor beta chains below was sequenced from the same sample in a study. TCRdb redid the calling of the RT-PCR reads with MiXCR, one entry per CDR3 protein. The table records almost 700,000 distinct CDR3 sequences, more than 13% of them present only once. Sequencing used memory CD4+ T cells from blood. Every receptor here comes from a female donor in good health, serving as a healthy control.

This clonotype occurred a few times. The V gene is TRBV29-1, the J gene TRBJ2-1; D uncertain. Trimming pared 4 bases from V and 5 bases from J, leaving 15 bases between. This CDR3 contains 14 residues. The germline CDR1 and CDR2 sequences are SQVTM and ANQGSEA. CDR3: CSVALSALHNEQFF. In DNA form, the CDR3 reads TGCAGCGTTGCGCTAAGCGCCTTACACAATGAGCAGTTCTTC.

The V call is TRBV18, the J call TRBJ2-3, with 14 bases fitting TRBD2. CDR1 and CDR2 from the germline V gene are KGHSH and LQKENI. This CDR3 is 15 amino acids long. V lost 6 bases and J lost 6; bases outside the gene matches: 5. The CDR3 loop is CASSLGLAGEDTQYF. CDR3 DNA: TGTGCCAGCTCGTTGGGACTAGCGGGAGAGGATACGCAGTATTTT. The full variable domain, completed using reference TRBV18 and TRBJ2-3, is NAGVMQNPRHLVRRRGQEARLRCSPMKGHSHVYWYRQLPEEGLKFMVYLQKENIIDESGMPKERFSAEFPKEGPSILRIQQVVRGDSAAYFCASSLGLAGEDTQYFGPGTRLTVL.

The chain is built from TRBV28 and TRBJ1-2; TRBD1 might be the D (5 bases). V was cut by 5 bases and J by 3 bases, with 13 bases left in between. Germline V gene data show CDR1 as MDHEN and CDR2 as SYDVKM. There are 14 residues in the CDR3. Here the CDR3 DNA reads TGTGCCAGCAGTGGCTATGGGGCAGACTATGGCTACACCTTC. Residues: CASSGYGADYGYTF.

Ten or more counts support this clonotype. This chain links TRBV12-3 or TRBV12-4 with TRBJ1-1; D might be TRBD1 (6 bases). V was pared by 5 bases and J by 5 bases, with 15 bases between. The CDR3 is 14 amino acids. This CDR3 reads CASSQFQTGTEAFF. For the CDR3, the DNA is TGTGCCAGCAGTCAATTCCAGACAGGTACTGAAGCTTTCTTT.

The CDR3 is CASSKGTGSYGYTF. CDR3 DNA sequence: TGTGCCAGCAGCAAGGGGACAGGGTCATATGGCTACACCTTC. This rearrangement joins TRBV12-3 or TRBV12-4 to TRBJ1-2; the match to TRBD1 covers 9 bases. J gave up 5 bases and V 6 bases, and 7 bases lay outside the gene matches. This CDR3 region has 14 residues.

Here the CDR3 DNA reads TGCGCCAGCAGCTTGGAAGGGCACAATGAGCAGTTCTTC. It codes for CASSLEGHNEQFF. The chain carries TRBV5-1 and TRBJ2-1; D not resolved. Germline V gene data show CDR1 as SGHRS and CDR2 as YFSETQ. This CDR3 has 13 residues. V lost 0 bases and J lost 5, with 6 bases in between.

This clonotype has ten or more counts. This chain links TRBV24-1 with TRBJ2-3, with D possibly matching TRBD2 (6 bases). With 3 bases removed from V and 1 base from J, the gap between germline ends came to 13 bases. Germline V lookup: CDR1 KGHDR, CDR2 SFDVKD. This CDR3 comprises 16 residues. CDR3 sequence reads: CATSDVSGRGTDTQYF. The CDR3 DNA reads as TGTGCCACCAGTGATGTTAGCGGCCGTGGCACAGATACGCAGTATTTT.

This clonotype was seen ten or more times. This chain joins TRBV7-2 and TRBJ2-2; the D gene is possibly TRBD2 (6 bases). The germline gives CDR1 SGHTA, CDR2 FQGNSA. Trimming pared 3 bases from V and 8 bases from J, leaving 16 bases between. The CDR3 is 15 amino acids. For the CDR3, the DNA is TGTGCCAGCAGCTTCGGACGGGAGAGGGAGGGGGAGCTGTTTTTT. Amino acids: CASSFGREREGELFF.

In its sample, this clonotype was seen many times. The chain combines TRBV4-3 with TRBJ2-1; 7 bases are a match to TRBD1. CDR3 length: 15 amino acids. Germline trimming cut 4 bases from V and 0 bases from J; bases unmatched to any gene: 3. Germline V gene sequence: CDR1 LGHNA, CDR2 YSLEER. For the CDR3, the DNA is TGCGCCAGCAGCCTGGGACAGATCTCCTACAATGAGCAGTTCTTC. It codes for CASSLGQISYNEQFF.

The CDR3: CASSQDGAGGDYGYTF. In DNA form, the CDR3 reads TGCGCCAGCAGCCAAGATGGGGCAGGGGGCGACTATGGCTACACCTTC. The chain carries TRBV4-1 and TRBJ1-2; 8 bases are a match to TRBD1. V dropped 0 bases and J dropped 3; count of bases not matched to a gene: 6. The CDR3 is 16 residues long. Per germline, CDR1 MGHRA and CDR2 YSYEKL.

This clonotype was seen many times. V is TRBV6-5 and J is TRBJ2-1, with 9 bases fitting TRBD2. The CDR3 consists of 13 residues. The V and J ends lost 6 bases and 6 bases, in that order; junction bases with no gene match: 3. Per germline, CDR1 MNHEY and CDR2 SVGAGI. CDR3 protein: CASRREGRNEQFF. CDR3 DNA sequence: TGTGCCAGCAGGCGGGAGGGCCGCAATGAGCAGTTCTTC.

This clonotype appeared once. The V call is TRBV3-1, the J call TRBJ1-2; D ambiguous. The ends were cut back, 5 bases at V and 0 bases at J, with 10 bases in the middle. CDR1 is LGHDT, CDR2 YNNKEL, per germline (reference sequence). The CDR3 loop spans 14 amino acids. In nucleotides, the CDR3 is TGTGCCAGCAGCTTCCAAGCAGCTAACTATGGCTACACCTTC. It yields the protein CASSFQAANYGYTF.

This sequence joins TRBV7-6 and TRBJ2-2; D is possibly TRBD2 (5 bases). The germline V and J ends were trimmed by 5 bases and 7 bases, with 17 bases remaining between them. The CDR3 contains 15 residues. The germline CDR1 and CDR2 sequences are SGHVS and FNYEAQ. The CDR3 DNA reads TGTGCCAGCAGCCAGCGGTCCCTCGCCGGCGGGGAGCTGTTTTTT. Translation gives CASSQRSLAGGELFF.

This clonotype appeared many times. V is TRBV27 and J is TRBJ1-1, with 8 bases lining up with TRBD1. With V trimmed by 3 bases and J by 12 bases, 12 bases remained unmatched. The CDR3 is 14 amino acids. Germline assignment: CDR1 MNHEY and CDR2 SMNVEV (reference sequence). Here the CDR3 DNA reads TGTGCCAGCAGTTTCCACACTGACAGGGGAGAAACTTTCTTT. Protein product: CASSFHTDRGETFF.

This clonotype was observed a handful of times. The chain couples TRBV20-1 to TRBJ2-1; 8 bases map to TRBD2. Germline CDR1 reads DFQATT; CDR2 reads SNEGSKA (reference sequence). The V and J ends lost 0 bases and 8 bases, in that order; junction bases with no gene match: 6. There are 14 residues in the CDR3. This CDR3 reads CSARDGTRIDEQFF. The CDR3 DNA sequence: TGCAGTGCTAGAGACGGGACTAGGATCGATGAGCAGTTCTTC.

The genes are TRBV13 and TRBJ1-2; tentatively, D is TRBD1 (6 bases). Germline values: CDR1 PRHDT, CDR2 FYEKMQ (reference sequence). The CDR3 runs to 14 residues. V lost 6 bases and J 4 bases, leaving 15 bases between the germline ends. The CDR3 sequence: CASSAGAGLYGYTF. CDR3 nucleotides: TGTGCCAGCAGTGCAGGGGCGGGTCTCTATGGCTACACCTTC.

The chain uses TRBV7-9 and TRBJ1-5; 7 bases are shared with TRBD1. CDR3 length equals 16 residues. Looked up from germline, CDR1 is SEHNR and CDR2 is FQNEAQ (reference sequence). With V trimmed by 4 bases and J by 2 bases, 8 bases remained unmatched. The CDR3 DNA reads as TGTGCCAGCAGCTCAACAGGGGCCTTGGGCAATCAGCCCCAGCATTTT. It specifies CASSSTGALGNQPQHF.

Many counts were recorded for this clonotype. This rearrangement joins TRBV29-1 to TRBJ2-3; 8 positions agree with TRBD2. The V segment lost 7 bases and the J segment 1 base; nucleotides outside the gene matches: 7. The germline V gene has CDR1 SQVTM and CDR2 ANQGSEA. This CDR3 contains 14 residues. CDR3 DNA: TGCAGCGGCCTTACTAGCGGCCGCACAGATACGCAGTATTTT. Its translation: CSGLTSGRTDTQYF.

In its sample, this clonotype was seen a few times. This chain links TRBV29-1 with TRBJ2-6; D not resolved. Germline loops: CDR1 SQVTM, CDR2 ANQGSEA. The CDR3 is made up of 12 amino acids. V lost 5 bases, J lost 0 bases, and 2 bases lay in between. CDR3: CSVISGANVLTF. Written as DNA, the CDR3 is TGCAGCGTTATCTCTGGGGCCAACGTCCTGACTTTC. The complete variable domain, with remaining parts taken from reference TRBV29-1 and TRBJ2-6, reads SAVISQKPSRDICQRGTSLTIQCQVDSQVTMMFWYRQQPGQSLTLIATANQGSEATYESGFVIDKFPISRPNLTFSTLTVSNMSPEDSSIYLCSVISGANVLTFGAGSRLTVL.

This clonotype was picked up a small number of times. This chain joins TRBV3-1 and TRBJ1-3; TRBD1 matches at 7 bases. The CDR3 is 15 amino acids. After removal of 4 bases from V and 4 bases from J, the junction contained 7 bases not matched to a gene. Germline loops: CDR1 LGHDT, CDR2 YNNKEL (reference sequence). CDR3 protein: CASSLRQGGGNTIYF. In DNA form, the CDR3 reads TGTGCCAGCAGCCTTCGACAGGGTGGAGGAAACACCATATATTTT.

J is TRBJ2-1 and V is TRBV12-3 or TRBV12-4; TRBD2 is a possible D gene (6 bases). The CDR3 spans 11 residues. The V end lost 6 bases, the J end lost 15 bases, and 15 bases lay between the germline ends. DNA of the CDR3: TGTGCCAGCAGCCCTGGGACTGGGAGGTTCTTC. Translated: CASSPGTGRFF.

This clonotype was picked up many times. The chain has TRBV10-3 and TRBJ1-6; 7 nucleotides match TRBD1. The CDR3 contains 14 residues. The germline V gene encodes CDR1 ENHRY and CDR2 SYGVKD. V lost 3 bases to trimming and J lost 7 bases; unmatched junction nucleotides: 3. The CDR3 spells CAISEQGLNSPLHF. The CDR3 region has the DNA TGTGCCATCAGTGAACAGGGGTTAAATTCACCCCTCCACTTT.

The chain links TRBV9 to TRBJ2-5; D might be TRBD2 (6 bases). The CDR3 runs 14 residues. The germline V and J ends were trimmed by 4 bases and 4 bases, with 14 bases remaining between them. Germline V lookup: CDR1 SGDLS, CDR2 YYNGEE. CDR3 residues: CASSSVGGIETQYF. In DNA, the CDR3 is TGTGCCAGCAGCTCCGTGGGCGGGATAGAGACCCAGTACTTC.

The genes are TRBV6-5 and TRBJ2-7; TRBD2 aligns across 8 bases. The CDR3 has 13 residues. Per germline, CDR1 MNHEY and CDR2 SVGAGI. The trim removed 5 bases at V and 2 bases at J, leaving 2 bases unmatched. CDR3 amino acids: CASSQREPYEQYF. The CDR3 DNA is TGTGCCAGCAGTCAGCGGGAGCCCTACGAGCAGTACTTC.

There are a few counts of this clonotype. The J gene is TRBJ2-1, the V gene TRBV9; 10 nucleotides line up with TRBD2. This CDR3 region has 15 residues. CDR1 is SGDLS, CDR2 YYNGEE, per germline. Unmatched junction bases numbered 2, after V lost 1 base and J lost 4 bases. Written as DNA, the CDR3 is TGTGCCAGCAGCGTACTAGCGGGGGTGTACAATGAGCAGTTCTTC. Protein product: CASSVLAGVYNEQFF.

This clonotype occurred many times. The chain couples TRBV6-5 to TRBJ2-5; possible D gene TRBD1, 6 bases. The germline gives CDR1 MNHEY, CDR2 SVGAGI. Trimming pared 6 bases from V and 9 bases from J, leaving 17 bases between. CDR3 length: 13 amino acids. CDR3 coding DNA: TGTGCCAGCAGCATGACAGGACAAAGGGCCCAGTACTTC. This translates into CASSMTGQRAQYF.

J is TRBJ1-2 and V is TRBV4-3, with 8 bases identical to TRBD1. V gave up 0 bases and J gave up 6 bases; unmatched junction bases: 6. There are 15 residues in the CDR3. Germline V gene lookup returns CDR1 LGHNA and CDR2 YSLEER. This CDR3 reads CASSQETDRVDGYTF. The CDR3 DNA reads TGCGCCAGCAGCCAAGAGACGGACAGGGTAGATGGCTACACCTTC.

This clonotype was picked up many times. V usage is TRBV10-3 and J usage is TRBJ1-1, with D tentatively TRBD1 (5 bases). The CDR3 has 14 residues. CDR1 ENHRY and CDR2 SYGVKD come from the germline V gene. With 0 bases removed from V and 6 bases from J, the gap between germline ends came to 11 bases. In DNA form, the CDR3 reads TGTGCCATCAGTGAGTCGGGGGGAGGGGCTGAAGCTTTCTTT. Translation gives CAISESGGGAEAFF.

There are many counts of this clonotype. V is TRBV12-3 or TRBV12-4 and J is TRBJ1-5; D might be TRBD1 (6 bases). There are 14 residues in the CDR3. The V end lost 2 bases, the J end lost 7 bases, and 12 bases lay between the germline ends. In DNA, the CDR3 is TGTGCCAGCAGTTTAAACAGGGCAGGCCAGCCCCAGCATTTT. Its translation is CASSLNRAGQPQHF.

V is TRBV9 and J is TRBJ2-4; unclear D gene. This CDR3 comprises 15 residues. CDR1 is SGDLS and CDR2 is YYNGEE in the germline V gene. V lost 0 bases, J lost 2 bases, and 9 bases lay in between. The CDR3 reads CASSVGAASKNIQYF. CDR3 bases: TGTGCCAGCAGCGTAGGGGCAGCATCCAAAAACATTCAGTACTTC.

This clonotype was seen more than once but under ten times. The chain links TRBV7-2 to TRBJ2-1; D unresolved. The CDR3 sequence is 15 residues long. Trimming took 0 bases from V and 7 from J, leaving 13 bases between them. Germline-derived CDR1 and CDR2 are SGHTA and FQGNSA. The CDR3 spells CASSLALPVTNEQFF. In DNA, the CDR3 is TGTGCCAGCAGCTTAGCGCTCCCGGTGACAAATGAGCAGTTCTTC.

V and J are TRBV3-1 and TRBJ2-5; 8 bases agree with TRBD2. Germline loops: CDR1 LGHDT, CDR2 YNNKEL (reference sequence). CDR3 length equals 15 residues. Germline trimming cut 1 base from V and 7 bases from J; bases unmatched to any gene: 8. CDR3 protein: CASSQAGGEGGTQYF. The CDR3 DNA follows: TGTGCCAGCAGCCAAGCGGGGGGGGAAGGTGGGACCCAGTACTTC.